The 7 T cell receptor beta chains reported below all come from one sample, sequenced in a study of T cell repertoires in cytomegalovirus infection. TCRdb redid the calling of the reads with MiXCR, one entry per CDR3 protein. Of more than 200,000 distinct CDR3 sequences listed, roughly 10% are singletons. The sequenced sample consisted of PBMCs. Receptor source: a human donor in good health (CMV status not recorded). Some clones in this sample may be carry-over from other donors' samples.

The CDR3 reads CAISEGQGSYEQYF. CDR3 nucleotides: TGTGCCATCAGTGAGGGACAGGGGAGCTACGAGCAGTACTTC. The genes are TRBV10-3 and TRBJ2-7, with 9 bases matching TRBD1. CDR1 and CDR2 from the germline V gene are ENHRY and SYGVKD. V lost 2 bases to trimming and J lost 3 bases; unmatched junction nucleotides: 2. The CDR3 sequence is 14 residues long.

About this clonotype itself: This may be a read error, as it is one base from a much larger clone. The V and J genes are TRBV7-2 and TRBJ2-7; D is unresolved. Trimming removed 4 bases at V and 0 bases at J, with 13 bases between. This CDR3 comprises 15 residues. Germline V gene data show CDR1 as SGHTA and CDR2 as FQGNSA. Here the CDR3 DNA reads TGTGCCAGCAGCTCACAAGGGTCCCTCTCCTACGAGCAGTACTTC. Its protein product is CASSSQGSLSYEQYF. Variable domain in full (rest from reference TRBV7-2 and TRBJ2-7): GAGVSQSPSNKVTEKGKDVELRCDPISGHTALYWYRQSLGQGLEFLIYFQGNSAPDKSGLPSDRFSAERTGGSVSTLTIQRTQQEDSAVYLCASSSQGSLSYEQYFGPGTRLTVT.

Ten or more counts support this clonotype. The chain is built from TRBV7-6 and TRBJ1-5; D remains unclear. V was shortened by 5 bases and J by 5 bases, with 10 bases between the two germline ends. The CDR3 covers 13 residues. Germline-derived CDR1 and CDR2 are SGHVS and FNYEAQ. CDR3 loop: CASSPSDDQPQHF. The CDR3 DNA is TGTGCCAGCAGCCCCAGTGATGATCAGCCCCAGCATTTT.

This clonotype was recorded at least ten times. This chain uses TRBV6-1 with TRBJ2-1, with 16 nucleotides matching TRBD2. There are 18 residues in the CDR3. V dropped 7 bases and J dropped 7; count of bases not matched to a gene: 13. Germline CDR1 MNHNS, CDR2 SASEGT. CDR3 loop: CASTFGTSGGARTNEQFF. The CDR3 DNA reads as TGTGCCAGCACCTTCGGGACTAGCGGGGGGGCCCGCACAAATGAGCAGTTCTTC.

This clonotype was seen repeatedly, ten times or more. V is TRBV7-2 and J is TRBJ2-2; no firm D call. V lost 2 bases and J lost 0, with 10 bases in between. The CDR3 loop spans 16 amino acids. The germline V gene encodes CDR1 SGHTA and CDR2 FQGNSA. The CDR3 sequence is CASSLFLQSNTGELFF. The CDR3 region has the DNA TGTGCCAGCAGCTTATTTTTACAGTCGAACACCGGGGAGCTGTTTTTT.

The sample holds many counts of this clonotype. This chain connects TRBV7-2 to TRBJ1-6; D not certain. CDR1 and CDR2 (germline): SGHTA, FQGNSA. This CDR3 region has 16 residues. The germline V and J ends were trimmed by 1 base and 9 bases, with 16 bases remaining between them. The CDR3 nucleotides are TGTGCCAGCAGCTTAGTGCGTGGCGGGTTCGGTTCACCCCTCCACTTT. Its translation: CASSLVRGGFGSPLHF.

This clonotype showed up just once. The V gene is TRBV7-6, the J gene TRBJ1-1; no definite D call. The germline V gene has CDR1 SGHVS and CDR2 FNYEAQ. The V end was cut by 1 base, the J end by 6 bases, with 18 bases between. CDR3 length equals 16 residues. CDR3 region: CASSLGFPPKSAEAFF. The CDR3 coding sequence is TGTGCCAGCAGCTTAGGATTCCCGCCAAAGTCAGCTGAAGCTTTCTTT.